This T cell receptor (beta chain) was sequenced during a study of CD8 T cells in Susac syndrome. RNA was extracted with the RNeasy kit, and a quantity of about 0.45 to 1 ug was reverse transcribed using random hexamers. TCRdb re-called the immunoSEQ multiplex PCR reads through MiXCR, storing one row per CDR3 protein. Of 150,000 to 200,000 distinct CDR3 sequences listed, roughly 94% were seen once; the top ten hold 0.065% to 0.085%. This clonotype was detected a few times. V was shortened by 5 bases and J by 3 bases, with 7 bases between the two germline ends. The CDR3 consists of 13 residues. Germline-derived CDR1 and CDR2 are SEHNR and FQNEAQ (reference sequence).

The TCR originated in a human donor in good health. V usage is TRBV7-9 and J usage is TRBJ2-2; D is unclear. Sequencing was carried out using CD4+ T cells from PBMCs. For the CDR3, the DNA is TGTGCCAGCAGCGTGGTGGACACCGGGGAGCTGTTTTTT. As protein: CASSVVDTGELFF.